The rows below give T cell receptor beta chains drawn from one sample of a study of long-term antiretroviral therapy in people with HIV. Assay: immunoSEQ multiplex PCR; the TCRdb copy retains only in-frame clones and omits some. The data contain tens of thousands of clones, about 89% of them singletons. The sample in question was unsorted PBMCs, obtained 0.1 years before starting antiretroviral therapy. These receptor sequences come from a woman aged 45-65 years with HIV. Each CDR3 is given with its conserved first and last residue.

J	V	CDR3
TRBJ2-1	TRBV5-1	CASSLSGRASYNEQFF
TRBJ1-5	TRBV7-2	CASSLGQNQPQHF
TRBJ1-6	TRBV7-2	CASSLAHSPLHF
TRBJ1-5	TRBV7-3	CASSLPATSNQPQHF
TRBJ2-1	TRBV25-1	CASSVPGTSPYNEQFF
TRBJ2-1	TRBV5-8	CASLGGGRNNEQFF
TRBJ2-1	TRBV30	CAWSVRGNNEQFF
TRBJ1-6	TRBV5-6	CASRGSFNSPLHF
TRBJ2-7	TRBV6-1	CASSPTGFLSYEQYF
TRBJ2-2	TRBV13	CASSLWSGENTGELFF
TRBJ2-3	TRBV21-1	CASSKGSTSGGVTDTQYF
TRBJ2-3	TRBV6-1	CASSSSNTDTQYF
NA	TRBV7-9	CASRPGDRAYEQYF
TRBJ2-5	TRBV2	CASTGGTVQQETQYF
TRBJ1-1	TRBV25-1	CASSGSGTGETEAFF
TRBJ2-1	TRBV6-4	CASSEDDYNEQFF
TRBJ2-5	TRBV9	CASSVEETQYF
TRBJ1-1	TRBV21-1	CASSKARIDRVEWSFF
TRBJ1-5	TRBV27	CASSDLDRGNQPQHF
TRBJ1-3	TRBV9	CASSRPRDRGRNTIYF
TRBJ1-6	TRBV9	CASSSGGPPLHF
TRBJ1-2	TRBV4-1	CASSPLRDSNYGYTF
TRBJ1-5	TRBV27	CASSLSRPGGGIHQPQHF
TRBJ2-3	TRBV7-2	CASSLASGGAYTQYF
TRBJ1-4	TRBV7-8	CASSSRTGANEKLFF
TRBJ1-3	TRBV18	CASSPLEGSSSGNTIYF
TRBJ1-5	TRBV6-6	CASREDRGLLYQPQHF
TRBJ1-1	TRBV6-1	CASSEWKGEAFF
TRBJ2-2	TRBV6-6	CASRDSGGPGELFF
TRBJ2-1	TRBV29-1	CSVLNWTSDNNEQFF
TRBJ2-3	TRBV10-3	CAISGRTGLEDTQYF
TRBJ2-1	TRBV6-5	CASSRGQGAHNEQFF
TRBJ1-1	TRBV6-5	CASIFGTEAFF
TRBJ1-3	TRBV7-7	CASSPDRGFGNTIYF
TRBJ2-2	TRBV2	CASSVFSGGSNTGELFF
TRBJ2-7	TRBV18	CASRWGQGAYEQYF
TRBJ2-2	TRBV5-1	CASSFRGNTGELFF
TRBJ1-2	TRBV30	CAWRATGNGYTF
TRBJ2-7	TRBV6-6	CASSVQKPYEQYF
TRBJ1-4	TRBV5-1	CASSGDRGPSNEKLFF
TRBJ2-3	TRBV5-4	CASSFRAGDSTDTQYF
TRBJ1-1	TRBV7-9	CASSFWGRGGGEAFF
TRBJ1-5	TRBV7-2	CASSLNHQPQHF
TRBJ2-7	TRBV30	CAWSARASGQGSEQYF
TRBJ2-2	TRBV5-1	CASSFTGGAGTGELFF
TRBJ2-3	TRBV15	CATTTWGDTQYF
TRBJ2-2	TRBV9	CASSVGWLSTSGGNTGELFF
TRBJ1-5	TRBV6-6	CASSHALDRGNQPQHF
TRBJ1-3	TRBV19	CASSQNWGTGNTIYF
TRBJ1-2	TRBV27	CASSLYPDPIGGYTF
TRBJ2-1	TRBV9	CASSVAPKYEQFF
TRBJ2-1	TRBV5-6	CASSAGWGLDNEQFF
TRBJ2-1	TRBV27	CASSPSGELYNEQFF
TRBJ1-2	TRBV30	CAWSRDAYGYTF
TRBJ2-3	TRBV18	CASSLSTSSGGAYTQYF